Listed below are T cell receptor beta chains from one sample, sequenced in a study of shared clonotypes between healthy human individuals. Using immunoSEQ multiplex PCR, the repertoire was profiled, and TCRdb retains in-frame clones only, with some absent. The sample records about 2.2 million clones, roughly 95% being singletons. Sequencing was performed on naive CD8+ T cells from PBMCs. These receptors came from a man aged 18 to 29 in good health. Some clones in this sample may be carry-over from other donors' samples. The CDR3 runs from the conserved cysteine through the conserved F or W. Each record gives: V gene, D gene, J gene, clone size, CDR3 DNA, CDR3 protein. The D gene is left open where the match is weak. Not every row has a clone size; where given, it reads once, few, many or a size class.

TRBV9,.,TRBJ1-5,.,TGTGCCAGCAGCGCTGGGCTGGATTCAGGACAGCCCCAGCATTTT,CASSAGLDSGQPQHF
TRBV7-8,.,TRBJ2-1,.,TGTGCCAGCAGCTTAGCAGCCTCAGGCAATGAGCAGTTCTTC,CASSLAASGNEQFF
TRBV11-2,TRBD1,TRBJ2-5,.,TGTGCCAGCAGCTTAGCGGGACAGGGGAGGGTTTGGGAGACCCAGTACTTC,CASSLAGQGRVWETQYF
TRBV7-9,.,TRBJ1-1,.,TGTGCCAGCAGCATCGGGGCTAACACTGAAGCTTTCTTT,CASSIGANTEAFF
TRBV7-9,TRBD1,TRBJ2-4,once,TGTGCCAGCAGCTCCGACAGGGAAAACATTCAGTACTTC,CASSSDRENIQYF
TRBV27,TRBD2,TRBJ2-1,.,TGTGCCAGCAGTTTGCTAGCGGGACTGGATAATGAGCAGTTCTTC,CASSLLAGLDNEQFF
TRBV28,.,TRBJ2-1,.,TGTGCCAGCCGTCTTCTTAAAGTCTCCTACAATGAGCAGTTCTTC,CASRLLKVSYNEQFF
TRBV27,.,TRBJ1-1,.,TGTGCCAGCAGTCCAATTACCTCCGCTGAAGCTTTCTTT,CASSPITSAEAFF
TRBV14,TRBD2,TRBJ2-7,.,TGTGCCAGCAGCCACGGACTAGCTGGCACCTACGAGCAGTACTTC,CASSHGLAGTYEQYF
TRBV15,.,TRBJ1-1,.,TGTGCCACCAGCAGAGTAAGGGGCACTGAAGCTTTCTTT,CATSRVRGTEAFF
TRBV27,TRBD2,TRBJ2-3,.,TGTGCCAGCAGTTATTGGCGGGAGCTCCCAGATACGCAGTATTTT,CASSYWRELPDTQYF
TRBV28,.,TRBJ2-1,.,TGTGCCATCAAGACATGGGGCTACAATGAGCAGTTCTTC,CAIKTWGYNEQFF
TRBV6-1,TRBD1,TRBJ2-1,.,TGTGCCAGCAGTGTTAGACAGGGGGCGCGGTACAATGAGCAGTTCTTC,CASSVRQGARYNEQFF
TRBV20-1,.,TRBJ2-1,.,TGCAGTGCTGGAAGCGATGAGCAGTTCTTC,CSAGSDEQFF
TRBV6-5,.,TRBJ1-1,.,TGTGCCAGCAGACCCCCGGGCCTTTACACTGAAGCTTTCTTT,CASRPPGLYTEAFF
TRBV7-8,.,TRBJ1-4,.,TGTGCCAGCAGCTTATACGTGGGGGCGGTTGGAGAAAAACTGTTTTTT,CASSLYVGAVGEKLFF
TRBV27,.,TRBJ1-3,.,TGTGCCAGCAGTTTATATCAGGGCCCTGGAAACACCATATATTTT,CASSLYQGPGNTIYF
TRBV5-4,.,TRBJ2-7,.,TGTGCCAGCAGCCCGAGGGACGGGGGCTCCTACGAGCAGTACTTC,CASSPRDGGSYEQYF
TRBV9,.,TRBJ2-7,.,TGTGCCAGCAGCGTAGTGGGGGAGAGCTCCTACGAGCAGTACTTC,CASSVVGESSYEQYF
TRBV14,TRBD1,TRBJ2-2,.,TGTGCCAGCAGCCTATACAGGGGGCATACCGGGGAGCTGTTTTTT,CASSLYRGHTGELFF
TRBV25-1,TRBD1,TRBJ2-7,.,TGTGCCAGCAGAGGGGGACAGGGAACTTACGAGCAGTACTTC,CASRGGQGTYEQYF
TRBV11-2,TRBD2,TRBJ2-1,.,TGTGCCAGCAGGGATACTAGCGGTCCCTACAATGAGCAGTTCTTC,CASRDTSGPYNEQFF
TRBV7-2,.,TRBJ2-3,once,TGTGCCAGCAGCCCCCCGCGGGGTACAGATACGCAGTATTTT,CASSPPRGTDTQYF
TRBV29-1,.,TRBJ2-3,once,TGCAGCGCTTTTAGGACTGACTTCACAGATACGCAGTATTTT,CSAFRTDFTDTQYF
TRBV14,TRBD1,TRBJ1-2,.,TGTGCCAGCAGCCGGGGTGGACAGGGGGCTTTCTATGGCTACACCTTC,CASSRGGQGAFYGYTF
TRBV7-9,.,TRBJ2-2,.,TGTGCCAGCAGCGGTGGCCCTACCCCCACCGGGGAGCTGTTTTTT,CASSGGPTPTGELFF
TRBV7-9,.,TRBJ1-2,.,TGTGCCAGCAGCTCCTTAACTGCTAACTATGGCTACACCTTC,CASSSLTANYGYTF
TRBV29-1,TRBD1,TRBJ2-2,.,TGCAGCGGGACAGGGGCGGACACCGGGGAGCTGTTTTTT,CSGTGADTGELFF
TRBV11-2,.,TRBJ2-2,once,TGTGCCAGCAGCTTTTCAGGATGGAACACCGGGGAGCTGTTTTTT,CASSFSGWNTGELFF
TRBV27,.,TRBJ2-7,.,TGTGCCAGCAGTTTCGGTCTCTTTTACGAGCAGTACTTC,CASSFGLFYEQYF
TRBV11-2,TRBD1,TRBJ2-7,.,TGTGCCAGCAGCTCTGAGGCGGGACAGGGTCGCTACGAGCAGTACTTC,CASSSEAGQGRYEQYF
TRBV7-9,.,TRBJ2-1,.,TGTGCCAGCAGCTTGGGCGACCAGTATAGTCGGGTCAATGAGCAGTTCTTC,CASSLGDQYSRVNEQFF
TRBV28,.,TRBJ1-4,.,TGTGCCAGCAGTACAACAGGCGCAACTAATGAAAAACTGTTTTTT,CASSTTGATNEKLFF
TRBV27,TRBD2,TRBJ2-1,.,TGTGCCAGCAGTTCGCCGTGGGGCGGGAGGAGCCGCGGAGAGCAGTTCTTC,CASSSPWGGRSRGEQFF
TRBV19,TRBD1,TRBJ2-7,.,TGTGCCAGTAGTATTCGAGACAGGGCGGGCGACGAGCAGTACTTC,CASSIRDRAGDEQYF
TRBV2,.,TRBJ1-4,.,TGTGCCAGCAGGCGGAGACACCGACCTAATGAAAAACTGTTTTTT,CASRRRHRPNEKLFF
TRBV5-1,.,TRBJ1-3,.,TGCGCCAGCAGCTTGGCCCAGGGGCTTAAAAACACCATATATTTT,CASSLAQGLKNTIYF
TRBV7-3,TRBD2,TRBJ2-1,once,TGTGCCAGCCGGGGGAGGGATCTAAGCTCCTACAATGAGCAGTTCTTC,CASRGRDLSSYNEQFF
TRBV27,.,TRBJ2-7,.,TGTGCCAGCAGTTTCTCTGCGGGGACAGAGACCTACGAGCAGTACTTC,CASSFSAGTETYEQYF
TRBV9,.,TRBJ2-1,once,TGTGCCAGCAGCCCCTTTAGCGTGGAGTCCTACAATGAGCAGTTCTTC,CASSPFSVESYNEQFF
TRBV4-3,.,TRBJ1-1,once,TGCGCCAGCAGCCAAGGCTTGAGCAGGCACACTGAAGCTTTCTTT,CASSQGLSRHTEAFF
TRBV7-9,.,TRBJ2-7,.,TGTGCCAGCAGCCCCATCAGGGAGTCGTACGAGCAGTACTTC,CASSPIRESYEQYF
TRBV7-9,.,TRBJ2-4,.,TGTGCCAGCAGCGCCTCGACAGGACGCCATGGGTACTTC,CASSASTGRHGYF
TRBV19,TRBD2,TRBJ2-1,.,TGTGCCAGTAGTATCCTGACTAGCTCCAGCTCCTACAATGAGCAGTTCTTC,CASSILTSSSSYNEQFF
TRBV19,.,TRBJ1-1,.,TGTGCCAGTAGTGTCTCGACAAAGAACACTGAAGCTTTCTTT,CASSVSTKNTEAFF
TRBV11-2,TRBD1,TRBJ1-4,.,TGTGCCAGCGGCTTGACAGGGAAAACAACTAATGAAAAACTGTTTTTT,CASGLTGKTTNEKLFF
TRBV10-3,TRBD1,TRBJ1-5,.,TGTGCCATCAGATCCGGGACAGGCGGTACTAGCAATCAGCCCCAGCATTTT,CAIRSGTGGTSNQPQHF
TRBV11-2,TRBD2,TRBJ2-1,.,TGTGCCACCTCTCCCACGGGAGGAGGAATTGCTGAGCAGTTCTTC,CATSPTGGGIAEQFF
TRBV27,.,TRBJ2-1,.,TGTGCCAGCAGGCCGGATACGGACAGCCCAAGGGGGTTCTTC,CASRPDTDSPRGFF
TRBV28,.,TRBJ2-2,.,TGTGCCAGCAGAGTTACACCGAACACCGGGGAGCTGTTTTTT,CASRVTPNTGELFF
TRBV30,.,TRBJ2-7,.,TGTGCCTGGGGTTGGGACACCCGCTCCTACGAGCAGTACTTC,CAWGWDTRSYEQYF
TRBV5-1,.,TRBJ2-1,.,TGCGCCAGCAGCCTGGTCGGGCTAGTCAGCTACAATGAGCAGTTCTTC,CASSLVGLVSYNEQFF
TRBV7-9,TRBD1,TRBJ1-1,.,TGTGCCAGCAGCCCAGGGGGACAGGGGGTAAAGGACACTGAAGCTTTCTTT,CASSPGGQGVKDTEAFF
TRBV13,TRBD1,TRBJ2-5,.,TGTGCCAGCAGCTTAAATTTGGGACAGAAAGAGGCCCAGTACTTC,CASSLNLGQKEAQYF
TRBV21-1,.,TRBJ1-1,.,TGTGCCAGCAGCAAAGGCGGCAGGGACACTGAAGCTTTCTTT,CASSKGGRDTEAFF